This is a list of T cell receptor beta chains from one sample in a study of CD8 T cells in Susac syndrome. TCRdb processed the immunoSEQ multiplex PCR reads anew with MiXCR; each CDR3 protein has one entry. The data hold 200,000 to 300,000 distinct CDR3 sequences, with 90% to 96% observed a single time. Specimen: CD4+ T cells from PBMCs. These receptors were taken from a human donor with Susac syndrome. The CDR3 runs from the conserved cysteine through the conserved F or W. D genes are given only for firm matches. Size is omitted from some rows. Given values are once, few, many or a class for expanded clones.

V gene,clone size,J gene,D gene,CDR3 protein,CDR3 DNA
TRBV7-9,-,TRBJ1-4,-,CASSRPPRSKLFF,TGTGCCAGCAGCAGACCGCCGAGGTCGAAACTGTTTTTT
TRBV13,-,TRBJ2-6,-,CASSLGWRQLSGANVLTF,TGTGCCAGCAGCTTAGGTTGGAGACAGCTGTCTGGGGCCAACGTCCTGACTTTC
TRBV12-5,-,TRBJ2-2,-,CASGLPSGRFTGELFF,TGTGCTAGTGGTTTGCCCTCAGGGAGGTTTACCGGGGAGCTGTTTTTT
TRBV9,once,TRBJ2-3,-,CASSLLTGRLGTDTQYF,TGTGCCAGCAGCTTGCTGACAGGCCGGTTAGGAACAGATACGCAGTATTTT
TRBV6-1,-,TRBJ1-2,-,CASWGRYGYTF,TGTGCCAGCTGGGGAAGGTATGGCTACACCTTC
TRBV12-3/TRBV12-4,-,TRBJ1-2,TRBD1,CASSSQGQGFGYTF,TGTGCCAGCAGTTCTCAGGGACAGGGGTTTGGCTACACCTTC
TRBV19,-,TRBJ2-1,-,CASSIAPDEQFF,TGTGCCAGTAGTATAGCCCCCGATGAGCAGTTCTTC
TRBV29-1,-,TRBJ1-1,-,CSAIPGQGNIRVTEAFF,TGCAGCGCCATCCCGGGACAAGGTAATATCAGGGTGACTGAAGCTTTCTTT
TRBV2,-,TRBJ2-1,-,CASSDDSRSDSTNEQFF,TGTGCCAGCAGTGACGACTCACGGAGCGATTCGACCAATGAGCAGTTCTTC
TRBV14,-,TRBJ1-2,-,CASSFGDGYTF,TGTGCCAGCAGCTTCGGGGATGGCTACACCTTC
TRBV5-4,-,TRBJ2-7,-,CASSDARGSDEQYF,TGTGCCAGCAGCGACGCAAGGGGCTCGGACGAGCAGTACTTC
TRBV5-6,-,TRBJ1-4,-,CASSSLEGSEKLFF,TGTGCCAGCAGCTCGCTCGAGGGATCGGAAAAACTGTTTTTT
TRBV29-1,-,TRBJ2-7,-,CSVVAASSYEQYF,TGCAGCGTTGTCGCAGCAAGCTCCTACGAGCAGTACTTC
TRBV9,-,TRBJ2-7,-,CASSVDIKSHEQYF,TGTGCCAGCAGCGTAGATATTAAGTCACACGAGCAGTACTTC
TRBV28,-,TRBJ1-2,-,CASSTTVGYGYTF,TGTGCCAGTTCAACAACCGTCGGCTATGGCTACACCTTC
TRBV7-9,-,TRBJ2-1,TRBD2,CASSLVAGVEQFF,TGTGCCAGCAGCTTAGTGGCGGGAGTTGAGCAGTTCTTC
TRBV19,once,TRBJ1-2,-,CASRRTLGYGYTF,TGTGCCAGTAGACGGACCTTGGGATATGGCTACACCTTC
TRBV29-1,once,TRBJ1-4,TRBD1,CSATGGPGPNEKLFF,TGCAGTGCAACAGGGGGCCCAGGTCCTAATGAAAAACTGTTTTTT
TRBV29-1,-,TRBJ2-5,-,CSVGYSETQYF,TGCAGCGTTGGGTATTCAGAGACCCAGTACTTC
TRBV30,-,TRBJ1-1,-,CAWSVDLNTEAFF,TGTGCCTGGAGCGTAGACCTGAACACTGAAGCTTTCTTT
TRBV30,-,TRBJ1-4,-,CAWAGYNEKLFF,TGTGCCTGGGCAGGTTATAATGAAAAACTGTTTTTT
TRBV19,-,TRBJ2-7,-,CASSRAGGSSYEQYF,TGTGCCAGTAGTAGGGCTGGGGGTAGCTCCTACGAGCAGTACTTC
TRBV21-1,-,TRBJ2-7,-,CASSSSPTGPRGIPTYEQYF,TGTGCCAGCAGCTCATCCCCTACTGGACCACGCGGGATTCCAACCTACGAGCAGTACTTC
TRBV5-1,-,TRBJ2-5,-,CASMGGSETQYF,TGCGCCAGCATGGGGGGCTCGGAGACCCAGTACTTC
TRBV19,-,TRBJ2-1,TRBD2,CASSPSSSGAYNEQFF,TGTGCCAGTAGTCCCTCGTCTAGCGGAGCCTACAATGAGCAGTTCTTC
TRBV6-5,-,TRBJ1-5,-,CASRRTLNQPQHF,TGTGCCAGCAGGCGAACATTGAATCAGCCCCAGCATTTT
TRBV29-1,-,TRBJ2-5,-,CSVLGTKETQYF,TGCAGCGTTTTGGGCACCAAAGAGACCCAGTACTTC
TRBV29-1,once,TRBJ1-1,-,CSVEAEVMGRAFF,TGCAGCGTTGAAGCAGAGGTGATGGGACGAGCTTTCTTT
TRBV2,-,TRBJ1-1,-,CASSDSGGEAFF,TGTGCCAGCAGTGATTCCGGGGGTGAAGCTTTCTTT
TRBV10-3,-,TRBJ2-1,-,CAISETSRDNEQFF,TGTGCCATCAGTGAAACCTCTAGGGACAATGAGCAGTTCTTC
TRBV7-9,-,TRBJ2-1,-,CASSLRDIYNEQFF,TGTGCCAGCAGCCTCCGGGACATATACAATGAGCAGTTCTTC
TRBV20-1,once,TRBJ2-7,TRBD2,CSAKVLAGGPYEQYF,TGCAGTGCAAAAGTACTAGCGGGAGGGCCTTACGAGCAGTACTTC
TRBV7-3,-,TRBJ1-1,-,CASSLDGANTEAFF,TGTGCCAGCAGCTTAGATGGGGCGAACACTGAAGCTTTCTTT
TRBV11-2,-,TRBJ2-5,-,CASSPRTSQETQYF,TGTGCCAGCAGCCCTCGGACCTCCCAAGAGACCCAGTACTTC
TRBV5-1,-,TRBJ1-1,-,CASSLRGGDTEAFF,TGCGCCAGCAGCCTCCGCGGGGGCGATACTGAAGCTTTCTTT
TRBV12-3/TRBV12-4,-,TRBJ1-5,-,CASSFIGRTQPQHF,TGTGCCAGCAGTTTCATCGGGAGGACACAGCCCCAGCATTTT
TRBV12-3/TRBV12-4,-,TRBJ2-7,-,CASSLLASYEQYF,TGTGCCAGCAGTTTACTGGCCTCCTACGAGCAGTACTTC
TRBV9,-,TRBJ2-1,TRBD2,CASSVATGGPPEQFF,TGTGCCAGCAGCGTAGCCACGGGAGGCCCCCCAGAGCAGTTCTTC
TRBV7-2,-,TRBJ2-7,-,CASSLGGRGMVGEQYF,TGTGCCAGCAGCTTAGGCGGCAGGGGTATGGTTGGCGAGCAGTACTTC
TRBV30,-,TRBJ2-7,-,CAWSREGWGKTSYEQYF,TGTGCCTGGAGTCGCGAGGGGTGGGGGAAAACCTCCTACGAGCAGTACTTC
TRBV20-1,-,TRBJ1-5,-,CSAPGPGQPQHF,TGCAGTGCTCCAGGGCCGGGACAGCCCCAGCATTTT
TRBV6-1,-,TRBJ2-6,-,CASSQRDKRSSGANVLTF,TGTGCCAGCAGCCAGCGTGATAAGAGGTCCTCTGGGGCCAACGTCCTGACTTTC
TRBV7-9,-,TRBJ2-5,-,CATRSQETQYF,TGTGCCACTAGGTCCCAAGAGACCCAGTACTTC
TRBV20-1,-,TRBJ2-7,TRBD1,CSAYQQGAGEQYF,TGCAGTGCTTATCAACAGGGGGCGGGCGAGCAGTACTTC
TRBV3-1,-,TRBJ1-1,TRBD1,CASSQPTGMGTEAFF,TGTGCCAGCAGCCAACCGACAGGGATGGGCACTGAAGCTTTCTTT
TRBV20-1,-,TRBJ2-7,TRBD2,CSALRSGRANEQYF,TGCAGTGCCCTAAGAAGCGGGAGGGCCAACGAGCAGTACTTC
TRBV28,-,TRBJ2-7,TRBD1,CASRGYRGYEQYF,TGTGCCAGCAGGGGGTACAGGGGCTACGAGCAGTACTTC
TRBV20-1,-,TRBJ2-5,-,CSAQGSVQETQYF,TGCAGTGCCCAGGGGTCAGTCCAAGAGACCCAGTACTTC
TRBV25-1,-,TRBJ2-1,-,CASTKGSGNEQFF,TGTGCCAGCACCAAAGGGAGCGGGAATGAGCAGTTCTTC
TRBV3-1,-,TRBJ2-5,-,CASSPNVKETQYF,TGTGCCAGCAGCCCGAACGTGAAAGAGACCCAGTACTTC
TRBV10-1,-,TRBJ2-1,TRBD1,CASSIDRDEQFF,TGCGCCAGCAGCATTGACAGGGATGAGCAGTTCTTC
TRBV10-3,-,TRBJ2-1,TRBD1,CAASGTGDEQFF,TGTGCCGCGTCCGGGACAGGGGATGAGCAGTTCTTC
TRBV7-6,-,TRBJ1-4,-,CASSWGWARTSNEKLFF,TGTGCCAGCAGCTGGGGGTGGGCCAGGACATCTAATGAAAAACTGTTTTTT
TRBV12-3/TRBV12-4,-,TRBJ2-6,-,CACRNSGANVLTF,TGTGCCTGCAGAAATTCTGGGGCCAACGTCCTGACTTTC